These T cell receptor beta chains were read from a single sample in a study of cytomegalovirus exposure and HLA in healthy donors. Assay: immunoSEQ multiplex PCR; the TCRdb copy retains only in-frame clones and omits some. The sample contains fewer than 85,000 clones, around 72% of which appear only once. Sample: PBMCs. The receptor source for this set is a woman aged 40 to 50 in good health and CMV-seropositive. Each CDR3 is given with its conserved first and last residue. Each record gives: CDR3 DNA, CDR3 protein, J gene, V gene, D gene, clone size. D genes are given only for firm matches. Only some rows state a clone size, as once, few, many or a class for expanded clones.

TGTGCCAGCAGCACACAAACGGGGGGCGACTTATATGGCTACACCTTC	CASSTQTGGDLYGYTF	TRBJ1-2	TRBV7-2	.	.
TGTGCCAGCAAACCGGGACAGGGAACTTACGAGCAGTACTTC	CASKPGQGTYEQYF	TRBJ2-7	TRBV6-1	TRBD1	.
TGTGCCAGCAGCTGGACAGAGCCTGGGGCCAACGTCCTGACTTTC	CASSWTEPGANVLTF	TRBJ2-6	TRBV2	.	.
TGCGCCAGCAGCCAAGTGAGGGGGGGAGATAACAATGAGCAGTTCTTC	CASSQVRGGDNNEQFF	TRBJ2-1	TRBV4-1	.	.
TGCGCCAGCAGCTTGGGGGGGACAGCAGGCGAGCAGTACTTC	CASSLGGTAGEQYF	TRBJ2-7	TRBV5-1	TRBD1	.
TGTGCCAGTAGTATACTCGCAGGGGGCTATGGCTACACCTTC	CASSILAGGYGYTF	TRBJ1-2	TRBV19	TRBD1	.
TGTGCCAGCAGCTTATCTCGCGGGGCCACAGATACGCAGTATTTT	CASSLSRGATDTQYF	TRBJ2-3	TRBV11-2	.	.
TGCGCCAGCAGCCAATCAGGGGACACAGATACGCAGTATTTT	CASSQSGDTDTQYF	TRBJ2-3	TRBV4-1	.	few
TGTGCCAGCAGCCCACGAGGGCGTCTAGTGGGTTTCCCAGATACGCAGTATTTT	CASSPRGRLVGFPDTQYF	TRBJ2-3	TRBV7-2	.	.
TGTGCCAGCAGCAGTACAGGGGGGCTTGGCTACACCTTC	CASSSTGGLGYTF	TRBJ1-2	TRBV11-1	TRBD1	.
TGTGCCAGCAACCAAAGGGGACTAGCGAGCTACGAGCAGTACTTC	CASNQRGLASYEQYF	TRBJ2-7	TRBV2	TRBD2	.
TGCGCCAGCAGCTTGGAGGGGGGGCGCACTGAAGCTTTCTTT	CASSLEGGRTEAFF	TRBJ1-1	TRBV5-1	.	.
TGCGCCAGCAGCAGGGGCCAGGGGGGAGATGAGCAGTTCTTC	CASSRGQGGDEQFF	TRBJ2-1	TRBV5-1	.	.
TGTGCTAGTGGTTTGGGCCGGGACCAAGAGACCCAGTACTTC	CASGLGRDQETQYF	TRBJ2-5	TRBV12-5	.	once
TGTGCCAGCAGTCCGGGTCAAGAGACCCAGTACTTC	CASSPGQETQYF	TRBJ2-5	TRBV6-6	.	.
TGTGCCAGCAGTGTGGGGGGAAACAATGAGCAGTTCTTC	CASSVGGNNEQFF	TRBJ2-1	TRBV2	.	.
TGTGCCTGGAGACTGTATGGCTACACCTTC	CAWRLYGYTF	TRBJ1-2	TRBV30	.	.
TGCGCCAGCAGCTTGGAACAGGGCTACGAGCAGTACTTC	CASSLEQGYEQYF	TRBJ2-7	TRBV5-1	.	.
TGTGCCAGCAGCCAAGAGTCCTATCCCGGGGAGCTGTTTTTT	CASSQESYPGELFF	TRBJ2-2	TRBV4-2	.	.
TGTGCCAGCAGTTCTTTTGCGGGGGCAATCAATGAGCAGTTCTTC	CASSSFAGAINEQFF	TRBJ2-1	TRBV25-1	.	.
TGTGCTAGCAGCTTAGATGGGACAGGGGTGTATGAGCAGTTCTTC	CASSLDGTGVYEQFF	TRBJ2-1	TRBV7-7	TRBD1	.
TGCGCCAGCAGCTTAGTCCGGGGGGGGACAGATACGCAGTATTTT	CASSLVRGGTDTQYF	TRBJ2-3	TRBV5-1	TRBD2	.
TGTGCCAGCAGCTCTGTCAGGGGTCGGGTGTCCTACGAGCAGTACTTC	CASSSVRGRVSYEQYF	TRBJ2-7	TRBV11-2	.	.
TGTGCTTCGACTAGCGGGGATTACAATGAGCAGTTCTTC	CASTSGDYNEQFF	TRBJ2-1	TRBV2	TRBD2	few
TGTGCCAGCAATCCAAGACAGACGACCTATCAGACCGGGGAGCTGTTTTTT	CASNPRQTTYQTGELFF	TRBJ2-2	TRBV2	.	few
TGTGCCAGCAGCCAAGACAGGCACACTGAAGCTTTCTTT	CASSQDRHTEAFF	TRBJ1-1	TRBV7-3	.	once
TGCGCCAGCAGCTTAAGGGAGGGGTCTAGCACAGATACGCAGTATTTT	CASSLREGSSTDTQYF	TRBJ2-3	TRBV5-1	TRBD2	.
TGCGCCAGCAGCTTATTAACACACAACACCGGGGAGCTGTTTTTT	CASSLLTHNTGELFF	TRBJ2-2	TRBV5-1	.	.
TGTGCCAGTAGTATAACAGCCTACTATGGCTACACCTTC	CASSITAYYGYTF	TRBJ1-2	TRBV19	.	.
TGTGCCAGCAGCAAGGGGACAGGGCTAGGCGAAAAACTGTTTTTT	CASSKGTGLGEKLFF	TRBJ1-4	TRBV21-1	.	.
TGTGCCAGCAAATCTAGCGAGAGCACAGATACGCAGTATTTT	CASKSSESTDTQYF	TRBJ2-3	TRBV2	.	.
TGTGCCAGCAGCTTAGGGGAACAACAGGTTCTAGGAAAACTGTTTTTT	CASSLGEQQVLGKLFF	TRBJ1-4	TRBV7-9	.	few
TGTGCCAGTAGTACCCACAGGGGTAATTCACCCCTCCACTTT	CASSTHRGNSPLHF	TRBJ1-6	TRBV19	TRBD1	once
TGTGCTAGTGGTTTGGAAGGGGGCGGCAATCAGCCCCAGCATTTT	CASGLEGGGNQPQHF	TRBJ1-5	TRBV12-5	TRBD1	few
TGCGCCAGCAGCTTGGGAGGTAGCTTGAGTGAGCAGTTCTTC	CASSLGGSLSEQFF	TRBJ2-1	TRBV5-1	.	.
TGTGCCAGCAGCTTAGCAACCCTCTGGGACAGGAGAGGGACTGAAGCTTTCTTT	CASSLATLWDRRGTEAFF	TRBJ1-1	TRBV7-9	TRBD1	once
TGTGCCAGCTCACCTCGTCCGGGTGAGCCCCAGCATTTT	CASSPRPGEPQHF	TRBJ1-5	TRBV18	.	medium-sized
TGTGCCAGCAGCTTACGAAAAGGCGGGGGGACAGATACGCAGTATTTT	CASSLRKGGGTDTQYF	TRBJ2-3	TRBV11-3	TRBD2	.
TGCGCCAGCAGCCTCCTGGTTCTTACAACTAGCGGGGGGGCCCATGAGCAGTTCTTC	CASSLLVLTTSGGAHEQFF	TRBJ2-1	TRBV4-1	TRBD2	.
TGTGCCAGCAGTTTATTAGGCGGATTAAACACCGGGGAGCTGTTTTTT	CASSLLGGLNTGELFF	TRBJ2-2	TRBV27	.	.
TGTGCCAGCAGTTCGGACAGGGCCACTGAAGCTTTCTTT	CASSSDRATEAFF	TRBJ1-1	TRBV6-5	TRBD1	.
TGCGCCAGCAGCTTGGGGGGGGATTCACCCCTCCACTTT	CASSLGGDSPLHF	TRBJ1-6	TRBV5-1	.	.
TGTGCCAGCAGTGGTAGCGGGGGAAGCTACGAGCAGTACTTC	CASSGSGGSYEQYF	TRBJ2-7	TRBV2	TRBD2	.
TGTGCCAGCAGGACCCGGGACAGGGGGCGCTACGAGCAGTACTTC	CASRTRDRGRYEQYF	TRBJ2-7	TRBV28	TRBD1	.
TGCAGCGTTAGAACTAGCGTAACAGGGAGGAATGGCTACACCTTC	CSVRTSVTGRNGYTF	TRBJ1-2	TRBV29-1	.	once
TGTGCCAGCAGCTTAGTCCGCTCCTATAATTCACCCCTCCACTTT	CASSLVRSYNSPLHF	TRBJ1-6	TRBV13	.	.
TGTGCCAGCTCACCCGGGACAGGGAATGGCTACACCTTC	CASSPGTGNGYTF	TRBJ1-2	TRBV18	TRBD1	.
TGTGCCATCAGTGAACTGACACCTCCATACAATGAGCAGTTCTTC	CAISELTPPYNEQFF	TRBJ2-1	TRBV10-3	.	.
TGTGCCAGCAGTGATCGGACAGGGATGAACACTGAAGCTTTCTTT	CASSDRTGMNTEAFF	TRBJ1-1	TRBV25-1	TRBD1	.
TGTGCCACCCTAGGGGCATTGGGCACCGGGGAGCTGTTTTTT	CATLGALGTGELFF	TRBJ2-2	TRBV27	.	.
TGTGCCAGCAGTTTTAGAGTAGCGGGAAAGAGGGAGACCCAGTACTTC	CASSFRVAGKRETQYF	TRBJ2-5	TRBV28	TRBD2	.
TGTGCTAGTGGTTCGGGACAGGGTGCAGATACGCAGTATTTT	CASGSGQGADTQYF	TRBJ2-3	TRBV12-5	TRBD1	.
TGCGCCAGCAGCTTGGGACTAGCCCCAGAGACCCAGTACTTC	CASSLGLAPETQYF	TRBJ2-5	TRBV5-1	TRBD2	.
TGCAGCGTCCAGATGGCAGGGGACACTGAAGCTTTCTTT	CSVQMAGDTEAFF	TRBJ1-1	TRBV29-1	.	.
TGTGCCACCAGCAAAGACAGGGCCATCCAAGAGACCCAGTACTTC	CATSKDRAIQETQYF	TRBJ2-5	TRBV15	TRBD1	.
TGTGCCAGCAGTGAAACCTTCACAGGGAATTCACCCCTCCACTTT	CASSETFTGNSPLHF	TRBJ1-6	TRBV6-1	.	.
TGTGCCAGCAGTGTTTTGGGAGGGGGACCCTACGAGCAGTACTTC	CASSVLGGGPYEQYF	TRBJ2-7	TRBV2	.	once
TGTGCCAGCAGCTTAGGACAGAGTAGCAATCAGCCCCAGCATTTT	CASSLGQSSNQPQHF	TRBJ1-5	TRBV7-6	.	.
TGCGCCAGCCGGGGGGGAGGTGAGCAGTTCTTC	CASRGGGEQFF	TRBJ2-1	TRBV10-1	TRBD2	.
TGTGCCACCAGCAGAGGAATGCGGACTAGCACAGATACGCAGTATTTT	CATSRGMRTSTDTQYF	TRBJ2-3	TRBV15	.	.